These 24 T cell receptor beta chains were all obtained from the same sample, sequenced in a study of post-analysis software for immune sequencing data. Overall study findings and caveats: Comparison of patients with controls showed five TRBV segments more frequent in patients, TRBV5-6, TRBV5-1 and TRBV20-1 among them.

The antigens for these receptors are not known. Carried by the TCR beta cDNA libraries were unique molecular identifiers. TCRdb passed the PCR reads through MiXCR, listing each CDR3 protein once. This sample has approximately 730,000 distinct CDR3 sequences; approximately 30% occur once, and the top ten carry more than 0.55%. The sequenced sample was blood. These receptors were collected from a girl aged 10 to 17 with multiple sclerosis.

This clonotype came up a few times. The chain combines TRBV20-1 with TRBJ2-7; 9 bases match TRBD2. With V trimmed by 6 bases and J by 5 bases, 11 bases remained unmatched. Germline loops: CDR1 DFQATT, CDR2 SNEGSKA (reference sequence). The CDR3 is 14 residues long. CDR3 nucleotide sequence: TGCAGTGCCCGTGATAGCGGGAGTGTCAACGAGCAGTACTTC. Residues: CSARDSGSVNEQYF.

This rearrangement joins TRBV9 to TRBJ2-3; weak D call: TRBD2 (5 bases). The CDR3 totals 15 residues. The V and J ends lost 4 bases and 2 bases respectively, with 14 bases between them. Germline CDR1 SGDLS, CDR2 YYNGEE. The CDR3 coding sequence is TGTGCCAGCAGCCCAGGCGTGGGAGTCACAGATACGCAGTATTTT. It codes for CASSPGVGVTDTQYF. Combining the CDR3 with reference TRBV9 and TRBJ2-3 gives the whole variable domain DSGVTQTPKHLITATGQRVTLRCSPRSGDLSVYWYQQSLDQGLQFLIQYYNGEERAKGNILERFSAQQFPDLHSELNLSSLELGDSALYFCASSPGVGVTDTQYFGPGTRLTVL.

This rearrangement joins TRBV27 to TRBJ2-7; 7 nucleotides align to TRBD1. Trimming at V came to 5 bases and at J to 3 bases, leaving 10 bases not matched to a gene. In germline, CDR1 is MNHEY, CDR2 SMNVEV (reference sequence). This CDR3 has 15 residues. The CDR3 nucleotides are TGTGCCAGCAGTCCGAGACAGGGTGTTATCTACGAGCAGTACTTC. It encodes CASSPRQGVIYEQYF.

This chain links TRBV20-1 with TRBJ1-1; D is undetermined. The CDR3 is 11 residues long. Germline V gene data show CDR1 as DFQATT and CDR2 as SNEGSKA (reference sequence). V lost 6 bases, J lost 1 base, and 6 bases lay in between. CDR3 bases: TGCAGTGCCCAAAAGAACACTGAAGCTTTCTTT. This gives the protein CSAQKNTEAFF.

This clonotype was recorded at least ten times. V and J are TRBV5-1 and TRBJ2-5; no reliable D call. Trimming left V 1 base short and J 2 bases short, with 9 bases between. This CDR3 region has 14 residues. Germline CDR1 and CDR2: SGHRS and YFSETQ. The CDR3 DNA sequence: TGCGCCAGCAGCTTGTCTGTCAGACAAGAGACCCAGTACTTC. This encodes CASSLSVRQETQYF.

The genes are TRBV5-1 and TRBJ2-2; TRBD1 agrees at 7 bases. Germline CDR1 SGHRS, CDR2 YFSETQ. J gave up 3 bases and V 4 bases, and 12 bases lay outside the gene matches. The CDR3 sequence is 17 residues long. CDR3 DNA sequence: TGCGCCAGCAGCCCACACCTGACAGGGATGGACACCGGGGAGCTGTTTTTT. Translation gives CASSPHLTGMDTGELFF.

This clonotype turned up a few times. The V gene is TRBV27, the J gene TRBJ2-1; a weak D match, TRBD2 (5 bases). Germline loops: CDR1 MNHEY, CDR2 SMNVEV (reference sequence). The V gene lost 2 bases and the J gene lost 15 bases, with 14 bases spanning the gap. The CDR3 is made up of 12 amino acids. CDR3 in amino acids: CASSLGGNKPFF. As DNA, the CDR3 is TGTGCCAGCAGTTTAGGAGGAAATAAACCGTTCTTC.

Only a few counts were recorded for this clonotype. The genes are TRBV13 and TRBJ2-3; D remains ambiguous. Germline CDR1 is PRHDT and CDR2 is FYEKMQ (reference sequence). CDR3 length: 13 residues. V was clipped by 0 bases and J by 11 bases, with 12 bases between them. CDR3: CASSLGPETKQYF. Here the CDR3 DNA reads TGTGCCAGCAGCTTAGGCCCCGAGACAAAGCAGTATTTT.

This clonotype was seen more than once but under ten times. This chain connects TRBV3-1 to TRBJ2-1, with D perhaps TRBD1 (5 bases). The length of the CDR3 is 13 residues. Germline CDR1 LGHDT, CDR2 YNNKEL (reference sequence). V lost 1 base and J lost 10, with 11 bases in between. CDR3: CASSQAANREQFF. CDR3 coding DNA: TGTGCCAGCAGCCAAGCGGCCAACAGGGAGCAGTTCTTC.

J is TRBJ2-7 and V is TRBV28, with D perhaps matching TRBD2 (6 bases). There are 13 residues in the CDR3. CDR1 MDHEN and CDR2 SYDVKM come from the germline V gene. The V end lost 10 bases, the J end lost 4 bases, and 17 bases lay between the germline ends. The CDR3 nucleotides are TGTGCCACACTAGAGCGGGCCATATACGAGCAGTACTTC. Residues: CATLERAIYEQYF.

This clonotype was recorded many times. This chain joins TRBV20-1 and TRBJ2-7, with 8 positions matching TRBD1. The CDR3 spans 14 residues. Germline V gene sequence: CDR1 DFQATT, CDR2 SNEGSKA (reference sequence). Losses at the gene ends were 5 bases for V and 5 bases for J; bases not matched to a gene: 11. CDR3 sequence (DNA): TGCAGTGCTCGGCCCCCCTCACAGGGGGACGAGCAGTACTTC. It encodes CSARPPSQGDEQYF.

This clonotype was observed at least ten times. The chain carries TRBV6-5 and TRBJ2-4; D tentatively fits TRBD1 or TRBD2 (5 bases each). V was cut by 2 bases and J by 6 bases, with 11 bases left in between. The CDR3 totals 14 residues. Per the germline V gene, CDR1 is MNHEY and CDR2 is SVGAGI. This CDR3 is CASSYGGVGNIQYF. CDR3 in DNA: TGTGCCAGCAGTTACGGGGGAGTAGGAAACATTCAGTACTTC.

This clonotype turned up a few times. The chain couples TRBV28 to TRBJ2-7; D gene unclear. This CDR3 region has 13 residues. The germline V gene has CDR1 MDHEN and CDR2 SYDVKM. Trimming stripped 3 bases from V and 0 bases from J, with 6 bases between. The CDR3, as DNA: TGTGCCAGCAGTTTCTCGAGCTCCTACGAGCAGTACTTC. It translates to CASSFSSSYEQYF.

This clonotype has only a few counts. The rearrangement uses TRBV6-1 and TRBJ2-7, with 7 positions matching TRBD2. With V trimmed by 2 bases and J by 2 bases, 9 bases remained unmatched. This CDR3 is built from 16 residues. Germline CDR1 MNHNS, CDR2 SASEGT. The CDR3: CASSETAGASPYEQYF. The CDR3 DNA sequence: TGTGCCAGCAGTGAAACGGCGGGAGCCTCCCCCTACGAGCAGTACTTC.

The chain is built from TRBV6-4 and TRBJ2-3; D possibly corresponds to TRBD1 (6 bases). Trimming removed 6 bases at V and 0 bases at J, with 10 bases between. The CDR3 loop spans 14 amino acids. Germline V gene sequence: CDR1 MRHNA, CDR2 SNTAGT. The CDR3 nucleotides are TGTGCCAGCAGACGACAGGAGAGCACAGATACGCAGTATTTT. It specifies CASRRQESTDTQYF.

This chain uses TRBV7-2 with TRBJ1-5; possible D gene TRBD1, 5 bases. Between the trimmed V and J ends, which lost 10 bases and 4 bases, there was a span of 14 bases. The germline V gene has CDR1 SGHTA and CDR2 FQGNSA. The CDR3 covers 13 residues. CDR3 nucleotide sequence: TGTGCCACCGGGACGGACCCAAATCAGCCCCAGCATTTT. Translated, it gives CATGTDPNQPQHF.

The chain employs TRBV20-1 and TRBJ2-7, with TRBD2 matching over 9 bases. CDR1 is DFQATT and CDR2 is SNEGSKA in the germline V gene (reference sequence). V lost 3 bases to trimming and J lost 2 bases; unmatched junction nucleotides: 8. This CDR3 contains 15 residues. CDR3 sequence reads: CSASRSGSWAYEQYF. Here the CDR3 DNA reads TGCAGTGCTAGCCGTAGCGGGAGTTGGGCCTACGAGCAGTACTTC.

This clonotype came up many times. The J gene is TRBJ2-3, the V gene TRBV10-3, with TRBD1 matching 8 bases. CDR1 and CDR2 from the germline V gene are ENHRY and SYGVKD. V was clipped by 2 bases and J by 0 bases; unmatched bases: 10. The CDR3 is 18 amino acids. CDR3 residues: CAISETPPRQGSTDTQYF. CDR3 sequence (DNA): TGTGCCATCAGTGAGACCCCCCCTCGACAGGGGAGCACAGATACGCAGTATTTT.

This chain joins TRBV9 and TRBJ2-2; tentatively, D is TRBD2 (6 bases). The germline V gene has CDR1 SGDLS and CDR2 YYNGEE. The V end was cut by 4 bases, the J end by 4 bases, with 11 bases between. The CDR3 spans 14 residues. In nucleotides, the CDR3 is TGTGCCAGCAGCTTCGGGGACTCCACCGGGGAGCTGTTTTTT. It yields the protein CASSFGDSTGELFF.

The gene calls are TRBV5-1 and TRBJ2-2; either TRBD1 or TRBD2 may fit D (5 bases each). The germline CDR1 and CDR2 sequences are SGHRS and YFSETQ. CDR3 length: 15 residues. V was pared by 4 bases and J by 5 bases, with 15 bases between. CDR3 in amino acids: CASSGRDRRTGELFF. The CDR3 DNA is TGCGCCAGCAGCGGCCGGGACCGGCGGACCGGGGAGCTGTTTTTT.

Written as DNA, the CDR3 is TGTGCCAGCAGCCAAGCCAGGGAAGGGCAGTACTTC. Translating it yields CASSQAREGQYF. The chain has TRBV3-1 and TRBJ2-7, with D possibly matching TRBD1 (5 bases). Germline V gene data show CDR1 as LGHDT and CDR2 as YNNKEL (reference sequence). Trimming cost V 1 base and J 9 bases, with 10 bases left between them. The CDR3 length is 12 residues.

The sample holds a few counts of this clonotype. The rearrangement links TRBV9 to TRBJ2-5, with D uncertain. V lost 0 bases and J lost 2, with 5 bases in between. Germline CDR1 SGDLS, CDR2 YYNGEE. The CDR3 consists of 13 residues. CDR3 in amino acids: CASSVVWQETQYF. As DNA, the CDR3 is TGTGCCAGCAGCGTAGTATGGCAAGAGACCCAGTACTTC.

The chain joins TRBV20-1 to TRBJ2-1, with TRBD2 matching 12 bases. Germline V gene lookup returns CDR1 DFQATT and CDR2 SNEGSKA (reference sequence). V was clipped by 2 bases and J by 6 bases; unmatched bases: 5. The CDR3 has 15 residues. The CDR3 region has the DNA TGCAGTGCTAGAAAACCTAGCGGGGGGGCCAATGAGCAGTTCTTC. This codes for CSARKPSGGANEQFF.

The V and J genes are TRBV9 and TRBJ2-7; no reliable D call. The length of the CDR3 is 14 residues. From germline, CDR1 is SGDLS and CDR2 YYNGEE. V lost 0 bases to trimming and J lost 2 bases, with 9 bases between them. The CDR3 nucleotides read TGTGCCAGCAGCGTAGCTGTAGCAGCCTACGAGCAGTACTTC. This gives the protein CASSVAVAAYEQYF.